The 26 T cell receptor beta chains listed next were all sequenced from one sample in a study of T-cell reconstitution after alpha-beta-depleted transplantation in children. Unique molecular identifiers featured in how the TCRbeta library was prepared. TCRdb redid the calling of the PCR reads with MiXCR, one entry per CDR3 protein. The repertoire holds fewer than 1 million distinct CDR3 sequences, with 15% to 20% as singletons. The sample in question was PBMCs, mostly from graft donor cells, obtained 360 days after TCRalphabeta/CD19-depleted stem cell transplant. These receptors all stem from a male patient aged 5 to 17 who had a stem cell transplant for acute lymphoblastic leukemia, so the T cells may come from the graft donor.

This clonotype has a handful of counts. Here the CDR3 reads CASSQVRGATDTQYF. The CDR3 bases are TGTGCCAGCAGCCAAGTAAGGGGCGCAACAGATACGCAGTATTTT. The chain links TRBV3-1 to TRBJ2-3; the D gene is possibly TRBD1 (5 bases). V was trimmed by 1 base and J by 3 bases, leaving 11 bases between them. Germline lookup yields CDR1 LGHDT and CDR2 YNNKEL (reference sequence). The length of the CDR3 is 15 residues.

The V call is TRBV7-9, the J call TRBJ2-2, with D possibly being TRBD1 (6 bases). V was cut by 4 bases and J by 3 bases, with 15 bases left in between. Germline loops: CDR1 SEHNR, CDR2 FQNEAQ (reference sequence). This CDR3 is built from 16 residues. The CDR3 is CASSSLRDTDTGELFF. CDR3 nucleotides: TGTGCCAGCAGCTCCCTCCGGGACACAGACACCGGGGAGCTGTTTTTT.

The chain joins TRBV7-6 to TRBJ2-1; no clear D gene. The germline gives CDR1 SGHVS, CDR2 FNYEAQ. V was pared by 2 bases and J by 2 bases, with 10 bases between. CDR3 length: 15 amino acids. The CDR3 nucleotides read TGTGCCAGCAGCTTATGGGTGGAGACCTACAATGAGCAGTTCTTC. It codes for CASSLWVETYNEQFF.

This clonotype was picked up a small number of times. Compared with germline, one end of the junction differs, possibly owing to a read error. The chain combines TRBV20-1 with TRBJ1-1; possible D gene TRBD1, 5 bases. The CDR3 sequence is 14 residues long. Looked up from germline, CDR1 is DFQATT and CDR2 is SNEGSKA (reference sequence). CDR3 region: CSARDQGYNTEAFF. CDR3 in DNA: TGCAGTGCCAGAGATCAGGGATACAACACTGAAGCTTTCTTT.

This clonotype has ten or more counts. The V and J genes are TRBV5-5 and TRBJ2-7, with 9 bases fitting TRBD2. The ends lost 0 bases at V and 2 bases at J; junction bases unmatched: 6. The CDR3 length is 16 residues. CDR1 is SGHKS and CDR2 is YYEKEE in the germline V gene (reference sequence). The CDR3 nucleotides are TGTGCCAGCAGCTTGGGCGGCGGGAGGGTAACCTACGAGCAGTACTTC. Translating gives CASSLGGGRVTYEQYF.

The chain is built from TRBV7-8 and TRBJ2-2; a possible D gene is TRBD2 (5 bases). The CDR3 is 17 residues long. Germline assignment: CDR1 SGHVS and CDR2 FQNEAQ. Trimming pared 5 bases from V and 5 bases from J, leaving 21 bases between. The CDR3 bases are TGTGCCAGCAGCCCCCCGGGTGCTGGGAGAGGTACCGGGGAGCTGTTTTTT. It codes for CASSPPGAGRGTGELFF.

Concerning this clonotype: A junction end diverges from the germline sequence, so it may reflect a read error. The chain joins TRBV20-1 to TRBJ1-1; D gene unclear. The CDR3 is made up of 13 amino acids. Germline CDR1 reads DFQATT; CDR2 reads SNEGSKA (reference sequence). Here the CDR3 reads CSARGYKNTEAYF. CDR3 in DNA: TGCAGTGCTAGGGGCTATAAGAACACTGAAGCTTACTTT.

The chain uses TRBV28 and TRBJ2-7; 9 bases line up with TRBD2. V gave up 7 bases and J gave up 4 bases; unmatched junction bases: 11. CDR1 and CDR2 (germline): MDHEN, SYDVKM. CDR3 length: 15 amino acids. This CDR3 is CASTQASGGLYEQYF. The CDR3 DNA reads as TGTGCCAGCACCCAGGCAAGCGGGGGGTTATACGAGCAGTACTTC.

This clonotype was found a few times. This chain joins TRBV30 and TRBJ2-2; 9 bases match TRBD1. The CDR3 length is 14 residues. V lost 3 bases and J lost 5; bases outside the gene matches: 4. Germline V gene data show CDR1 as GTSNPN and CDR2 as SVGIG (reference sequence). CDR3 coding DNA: TGTGCCTGGAGCCGGGACAGGGTTACCGGGGAGCTGTTTTTT. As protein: CAWSRDRVTGELFF.

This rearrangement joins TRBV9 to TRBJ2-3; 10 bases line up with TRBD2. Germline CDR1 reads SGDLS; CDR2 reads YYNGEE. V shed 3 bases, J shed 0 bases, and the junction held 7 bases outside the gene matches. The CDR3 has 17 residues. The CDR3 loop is CASSASGSGASTDTQYF. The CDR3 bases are TGTGCCAGCAGCGCTAGCGGGAGTGGGGCGAGCACAGATACGCAGTATTTT.

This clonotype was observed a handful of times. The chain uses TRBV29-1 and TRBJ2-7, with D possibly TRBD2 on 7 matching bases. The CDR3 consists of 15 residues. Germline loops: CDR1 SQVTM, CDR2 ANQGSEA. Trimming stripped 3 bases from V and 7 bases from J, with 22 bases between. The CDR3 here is CSVDGGGPLELEQYF. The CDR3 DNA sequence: TGCAGCGTTGACGGCGGGGGCCCTCTAGAATTGGAGCAGTACTTC.

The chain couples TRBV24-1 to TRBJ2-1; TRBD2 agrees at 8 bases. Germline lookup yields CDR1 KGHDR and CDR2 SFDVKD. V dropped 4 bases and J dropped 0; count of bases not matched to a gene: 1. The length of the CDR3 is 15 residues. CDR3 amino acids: CATSDGRASYNEQFF. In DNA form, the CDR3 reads TGTGCCACCAGTGACGGGAGGGCCTCCTACAATGAGCAGTTCTTC.

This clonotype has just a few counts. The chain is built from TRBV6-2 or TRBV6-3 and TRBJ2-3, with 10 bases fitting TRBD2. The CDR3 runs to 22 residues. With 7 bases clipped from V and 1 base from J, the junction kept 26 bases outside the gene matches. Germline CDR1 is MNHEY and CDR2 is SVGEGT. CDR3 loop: CASNQRGLAFLRGASGTDTQYF. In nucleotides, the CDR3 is TGTGCCAGCAACCAGAGGGGACTAGCGTTCCTTCGCGGGGCTTCGGGCACAGATACGCAGTATTTT.

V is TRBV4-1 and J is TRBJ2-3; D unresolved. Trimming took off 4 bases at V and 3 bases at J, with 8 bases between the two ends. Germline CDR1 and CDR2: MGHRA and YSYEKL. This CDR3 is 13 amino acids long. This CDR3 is CASSPLMTDTQYF. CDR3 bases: TGCGCCAGCAGCCCTCTAATGACAGATACGCAGTATTTT.

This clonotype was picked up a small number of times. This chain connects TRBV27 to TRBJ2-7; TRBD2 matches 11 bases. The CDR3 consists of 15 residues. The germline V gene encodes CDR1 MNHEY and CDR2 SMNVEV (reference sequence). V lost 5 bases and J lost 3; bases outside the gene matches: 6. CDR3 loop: CASSLAGGLFYEQYF. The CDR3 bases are TGTGCCAGCAGTCTAGCGGGAGGACTCTTCTACGAGCAGTACTTC.

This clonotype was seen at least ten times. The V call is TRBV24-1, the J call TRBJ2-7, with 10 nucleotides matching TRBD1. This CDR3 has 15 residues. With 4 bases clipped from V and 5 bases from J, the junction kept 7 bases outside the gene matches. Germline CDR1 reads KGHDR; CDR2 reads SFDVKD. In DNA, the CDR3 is TGTGCCACCAGTGAGGCCGGGACAGGGGCTAACGAGCAGTACTTC. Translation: CATSEAGTGANEQYF.

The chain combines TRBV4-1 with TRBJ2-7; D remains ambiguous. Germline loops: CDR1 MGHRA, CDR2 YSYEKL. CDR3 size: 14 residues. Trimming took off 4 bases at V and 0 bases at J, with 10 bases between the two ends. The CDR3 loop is CASSPLPHSYEQYF. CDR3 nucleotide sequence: TGCGCCAGCAGCCCGCTACCCCACTCCTACGAGCAGTACTTC.

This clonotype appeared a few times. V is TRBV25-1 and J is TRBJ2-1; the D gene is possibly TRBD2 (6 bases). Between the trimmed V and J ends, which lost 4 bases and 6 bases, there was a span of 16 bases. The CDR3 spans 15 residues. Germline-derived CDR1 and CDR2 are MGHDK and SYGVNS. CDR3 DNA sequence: TGTGCCAGCAGTGGCGGAGCGGGCTTGGGCAATGAGCAGTTCTTC. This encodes CASSGGAGLGNEQFF. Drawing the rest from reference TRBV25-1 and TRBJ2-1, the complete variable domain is EADIYQTPRYLVIGTGKKITLECSQTMGHDKMYWYQQDPGMELHLIHYSYGVNSTEKGDLSSESTVSRIRTEHFPLTLESARPSHTSQYLCASSGGAGLGNEQFFGPGTRLTVL.

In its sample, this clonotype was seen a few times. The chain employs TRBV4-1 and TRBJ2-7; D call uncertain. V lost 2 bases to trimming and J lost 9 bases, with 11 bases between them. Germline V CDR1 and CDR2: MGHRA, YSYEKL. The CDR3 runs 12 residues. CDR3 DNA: TGCGCCAGCAGCCAATTTAATAGCCGGCAGTACTTC. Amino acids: CASSQFNSRQYF.

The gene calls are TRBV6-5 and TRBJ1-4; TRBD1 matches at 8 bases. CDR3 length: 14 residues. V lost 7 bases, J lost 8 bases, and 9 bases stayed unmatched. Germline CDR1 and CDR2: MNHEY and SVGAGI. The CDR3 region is CASTKGRGQEKLFF. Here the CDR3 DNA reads TGTGCCAGCACTAAGGGCAGGGGGCAAGAAAAACTGTTTTTT.

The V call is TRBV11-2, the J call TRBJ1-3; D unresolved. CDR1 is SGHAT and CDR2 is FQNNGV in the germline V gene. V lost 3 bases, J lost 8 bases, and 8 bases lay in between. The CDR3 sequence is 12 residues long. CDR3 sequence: CASSFFMDTIYF. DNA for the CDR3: TGTGCCAGCAGCTTTTTTATGGACACCATATATTTT.

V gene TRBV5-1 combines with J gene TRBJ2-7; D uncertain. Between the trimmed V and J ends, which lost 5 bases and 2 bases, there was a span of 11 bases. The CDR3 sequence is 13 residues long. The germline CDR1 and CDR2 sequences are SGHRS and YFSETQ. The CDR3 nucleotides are TGCGCCAGCAGGGTCGTCGGAACCTACGAGCAGTACTTC. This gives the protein CASRVVGTYEQYF.

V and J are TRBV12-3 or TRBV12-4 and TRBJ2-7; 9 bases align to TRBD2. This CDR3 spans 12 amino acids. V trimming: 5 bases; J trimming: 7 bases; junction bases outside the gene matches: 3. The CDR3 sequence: CASSRTSEEQYF. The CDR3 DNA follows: TGTGCCAGCAGTCGGACTAGCGAAGAGCAGTACTTC.

CDR3: CASSLDAADTDTQYF. The CDR3 coding sequence is TGCGCCAGCAGCTTGGATGCGGCAGACACAGATACGCAGTATTTT. This rearrangement joins TRBV5-1 to TRBJ2-3; D remains unclear. The V end was cut by 0 bases, the J end by 2 bases, with 10 bases between. Germline loops: CDR1 SGHRS, CDR2 YFSETQ. CDR3 length: 15 residues.

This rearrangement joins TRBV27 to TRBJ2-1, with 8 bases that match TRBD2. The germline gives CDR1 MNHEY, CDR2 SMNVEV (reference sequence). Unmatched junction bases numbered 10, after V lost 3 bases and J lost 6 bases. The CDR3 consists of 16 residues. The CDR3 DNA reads TGTGCCAGCAGTTTTGCCGGGAGGGCCATAGGCAATGAGCAGTTCTTC. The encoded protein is CASSFAGRAIGNEQFF.

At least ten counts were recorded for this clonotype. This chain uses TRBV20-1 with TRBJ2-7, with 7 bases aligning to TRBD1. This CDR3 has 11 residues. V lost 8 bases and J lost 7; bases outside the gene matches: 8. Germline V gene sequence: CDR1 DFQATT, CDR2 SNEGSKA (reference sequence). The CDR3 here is CSPQGVSEQYF. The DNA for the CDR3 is TGCAGTCCTCAGGGGGTGTCTGAGCAGTACTTC.